This TCR beta chain was documented in a study of blood T cells in healthy people across ages. Study at large: About one barcoded beta molecule per two T cells came from capture by template switching.

Next came a second PCR, run for roughly 6 to 11 cycles, which used a sample-barcoded 5' primer along with a J-beta primer mix. TCRdb processed the 5' RACE reads anew with MiXCR; each CDR3 protein has one entry. The profile shows roughly 550,000 distinct CDR3 sequences, around 24% of them singletons. This same sample was also part of a study on T cells of mothers and their children. In that study: Reverse transcription into cDNA received all extracted RNA, at around 1.4 ug per 15 ul. Related pairs of mothers and children showed slightly higher, non-significant overlap versus unrelated pairs.

The sample comprised blood. The TCR was taken from a boy aged 10-17 years in good health.

CDR3 coding DNA: TGTGCCAGCAGCTTAGATGCGGGTTTCGAGCAGTACTTC. This translates into CASSLDAGFEQYF. The genes are TRBV11-2 and TRBJ2-7; the D gene is possibly TRBD2 (5 bases). Trimming pared 0 bases from V and 6 bases from J, leaving 9 bases between. Per the germline V gene, CDR1 is SGHAT and CDR2 is FQNNGV. This CDR3 has 13 amino acids.